These T cell receptor beta chains were read from a single sample in a study of blood T cells in healthy people across ages. TCRdb used MiXCR to reprocess the 5' RACE reads, holding one entry per CDR3 protein. Of 600,000 to 800,000 distinct CDR3 sequences listed, under 65% are singletons. The sample consisted of blood. These receptors all come from a woman aged 80 or older in good health. Both conserved end residues are part of each CDR3. Fields, in order: D gene, V gene, clone size, J gene, CDR3 DNA, CDR3 protein. A D gene is named only where the DNA matches it firmly. Rows may omit the clone size; those that give it use once, few, many or a size class.

>TRBD1|TRBV7-2|few|TRBJ2-1
TGTGCCAGCAGCACCGGACAGGGGAATGAGCAGTTCTTC
CASSTGQGNEQFF
>TRBD2|TRBV7-2|NA|TRBJ2-7
TGTGCCAGCAGCTTAATGTCGGTTAGCGGGACTTCCTACGAGCAGTACTTC
CASSLMSVSGTSYEQYF
>NA|TRBV27|NA|TRBJ2-3
TGTGCCACCTTGCGAGGCGATACGCAGTATTTT
CATLRGDTQYF
>TRBD1|TRBV12-3/TRBV12-4|many|TRBJ1-5
TGTGCCAGCAGTCGCCAGTACAGGGGGCGGTATCAGCCCCAGCATTTT
CASSRQYRGRYQPQHF
>TRBD1|TRBV12-3/TRBV12-4|NA|TRBJ2-5
TGTGCCAGCACCCCAGGACAGGGTTGGGTTGGGACCCAGTACTTC
CASTPGQGWVGTQYF
>NA|TRBV10-3|few|TRBJ2-2
TGTGCCGCTGGGCCCGGCGGCGGAAGAGTGGCCGGGGAGCTGTTTTTT
CAAGPGGGRVAGELFF
>TRBD1|TRBV6-1|many|TRBJ2-7
TGTGCCAGCAGTTCATCTTCGACAGGGGGCCACGAGCAGTACTTC
CASSSSSTGGHEQYF
>NA|TRBV19|NA|TRBJ2-1
TGTGCCAGCGGGTGGGGCCCCCACAATGAGCAGTTCTTC
CASGWGPHNEQFF
>NA|TRBV29-1|NA|TRBJ2-5
TGCAGCGTTGACAGGGGAACGGGAGAGACCCAGTACTTC
CSVDRGTGETQYF
>NA|TRBV7-9|NA|TRBJ2-7
TGTGCCAGCAGCGCCTTGTACGAGCGGTACTTC
CASSALYERYF
>NA|TRBV25-1|NA|TRBJ2-2
TGTGCCAGCGAGCAATGGCGCGGGGAGCTGTTTTTT
CASEQWRGELFF
>NA|TRBV12-3/TRBV12-4|NA|TRBJ2-3
TGTGCCAGCAGTTTCCAGGGTAAGGGAGATACGCAGTATTTT
CASSFQGKGDTQYF
>NA|TRBV7-9|many|TRBJ2-1
TGTGCCAGCAGTTATTACTCTAGCCCCTTCTACAATGAGCAGTTCTTC
CASSYYSSPFYNEQFF
>NA|TRBV7-2|NA|TRBJ2-1
TGTGCCAGCAGCTACCAAAGACAGGATTTGTTCTTC
CASSYQRQDLFF
>NA|TRBV7-3|few|TRBJ2-1
TGTGCCAGCAGCTTTCTTCCAGGGTCGTATGAGCAGTTCTTC
CASSFLPGSYEQFF
>NA|TRBV3-1|few|TRBJ2-5
TGTGCCAGCAGCCCGCGACAGCACCAAGAGACCCAGTACTTC
CASSPRQHQETQYF
>NA|TRBV29-1|NA|TRBJ2-7
TGCAGCGTTGAAGATCAGGGTTCCTACGAGCAGTACTTC
CSVEDQGSYEQYF
>TRBD1|TRBV9|NA|TRBJ2-3
TGTGCCAGCAGCGTCCGGGACAGGATGGATACGCAGTATTTT
CASSVRDRMDTQYF
>TRBD2|TRBV7-2|NA|TRBJ2-5
TGTGCCAGCAGCACCATAACTAGCGCGGGGGAGACCCAGTACTTC
CASSTITSAGETQYF
>TRBD2|TRBV10-2|NA|TRBJ2-2
TGCGCCAGCAGTGGACTAGCGGGAGAGCTGCGAGTCACCGGGGAGCTGTTTTTT
CASSGLAGELRVTGELFF
>NA|TRBV11-3|NA|TRBJ2-6
TGTGCCAGCGGGGATTCTGGGGCCAACGTCCTGACTTTC
CASGDSGANVLTF
>TRBD2|TRBV5-1|many|TRBJ2-1
TGCGCCAGCAGCTTTGAACTAGCGGGAGGGAATGAGCAGTTCTTC
CASSFELAGGNEQFF
>NA|TRBV11-2|NA|TRBJ2-5
TGTGCCAGCAGCTTAGATCGGGCGGACGGGGTGACCCAGTACTTC
CASSLDRADGVTQYF
>TRBD2|TRBV3-1|NA|TRBJ2-3
TGTGCCAGCAGCCGGCAGCGGGGAGGGGCAGATACGCAGTATTTT
CASSRQRGGADTQYF
>TRBD2|TRBV20-1|few|TRBJ2-1
TGCAGTCTCACCTCCGTGGGCGGGAGCAGTTCCTACAATGAGCAGTTCTTC
CSLTSVGGSSSYNEQFF
>NA|TRBV9|NA|TRBJ2-7
TGTGCCAGCAGCGTATTGGCGGATATTAACGAGCAGTACTTC
CASSVLADINEQYF
>NA|TRBV7-9|few|TRBJ2-7
TGTGCCAGCAGCCTCCGGGACGGGACCTACGAGCAGTACTTC
CASSLRDGTYEQYF